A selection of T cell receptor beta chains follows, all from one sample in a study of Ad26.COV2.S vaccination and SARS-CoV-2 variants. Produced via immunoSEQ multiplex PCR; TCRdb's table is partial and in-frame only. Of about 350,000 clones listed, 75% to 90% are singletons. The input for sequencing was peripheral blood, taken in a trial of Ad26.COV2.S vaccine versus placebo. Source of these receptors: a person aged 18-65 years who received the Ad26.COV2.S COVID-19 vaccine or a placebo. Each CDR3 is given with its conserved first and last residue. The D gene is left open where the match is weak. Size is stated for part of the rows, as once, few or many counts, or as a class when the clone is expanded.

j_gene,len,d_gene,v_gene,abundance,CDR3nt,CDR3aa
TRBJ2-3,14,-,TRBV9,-,TGTGCCAGCAGCGTAGAAGCAGGGTTCGGCACGCAGTATTTT,CASSVEAGFGTQYF
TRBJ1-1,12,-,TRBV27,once,TGTGCCAGCTGCCAAGGGACATCTCAAGCTTTCTTT,CASCQGTSQAFF
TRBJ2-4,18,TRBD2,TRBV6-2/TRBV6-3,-,TGTGCCAGCAGCTTTCCGCCAAGCCCGGGACTAGCGGACCTCATTCAGTACTTC,CASSFPPSPGLADLIQYF
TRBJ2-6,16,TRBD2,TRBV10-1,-,TGCGCCAGTATAGCGGGAGGCCTCACTGGGGCCAACGTCCTGACTTTC,CASIAGGLTGANVLTF
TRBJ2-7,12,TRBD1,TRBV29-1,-,TGCAGCGTCCAGGGGGCCTCCTACGAGCAGTACTTC,CSVQGASYEQYF
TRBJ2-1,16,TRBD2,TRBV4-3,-,TGCGCCAGCAGCCAAGATGGGGCGGGAGTCTACAATGAGCAGTTCTTC,CASSQDGAGVYNEQFF
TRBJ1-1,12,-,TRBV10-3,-,TGTGCCATCAGTGACGGGGACACTGAAGCTTTCTTT,CAISDGDTEAFF
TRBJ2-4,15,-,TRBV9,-,TGTGCCAGCAGCGCCCAAGGGGAGAGCAAAAACATTCAGTACTTC,CASSAQGESKNIQYF
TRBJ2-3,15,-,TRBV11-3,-,TGTGCCAGCAGCCCCACCAGGGGTGGGGGAGATACGCAGTATTTT,CASSPTRGGGDTQYF
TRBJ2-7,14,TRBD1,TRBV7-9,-,TGTGCCAGCAGCGACCGGGACAGGAGCTACGAGCAGTACTTC,CASSDRDRSYEQYF
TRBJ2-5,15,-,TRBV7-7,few,TGTGCTAGCAGCCCGAAGGAGAATCGATTCGGGACCCAGTACTTC,CASSPKENRFGTQYF
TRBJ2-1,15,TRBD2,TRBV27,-,TGTGCCAGCAGCCCCAGCGGGAGGGCCTCTAATGAGCAGTTCTTC,CASSPSGRASNEQFF
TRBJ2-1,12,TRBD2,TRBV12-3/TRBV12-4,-,TGTGCCAGCAACCGGGGGGTGGATGAGCAGTTCTTC,CASNRGVDEQFF
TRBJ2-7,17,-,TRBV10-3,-,TGTGCCATCAGTGAAGCTCCGGGACCCCCGGGAGACTACGAGCAGTACTTC,CAISEAPGPPGDYEQYF
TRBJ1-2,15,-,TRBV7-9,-,TGTGCCAGCAGCTTAGGGGACCTTACTAACTATGGCTACACCTTC,CASSLGDLTNYGYTF
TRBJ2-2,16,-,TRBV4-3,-,TGCGCCAGCAGCCAAGATTTCAGGGAGCCCACCGGGGAGCTGTTTTTT,CASSQDFREPTGELFF
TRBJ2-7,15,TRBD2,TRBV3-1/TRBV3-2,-,TGTGCCAGCAGCCAAGGGTCTAGCGGAACCTACGAGCAGTACTTC,CASSQGSSGTYEQYF
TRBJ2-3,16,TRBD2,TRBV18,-,TGTGCCAGCTCACCGAATGCGGGGGATCTAACAGATACGCAGTATTTT,CASSPNAGDLTDTQYF
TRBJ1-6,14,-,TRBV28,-,TGTGCCAGCAGTTTGAGTTTCGGGGGTTCACCCCTCCACTTT,CASSLSFGGSPLHF
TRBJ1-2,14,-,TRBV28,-,TGTGCCAGCAGTTTAGCGTCGGTTAGATATGGCTACACCTTC,CASSLASVRYGYTF
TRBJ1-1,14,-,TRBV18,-,TGTGCCAGCTCACCAATGGGGGAGAACACTGAAGCTTTCTTT,CASSPMGENTEAFF
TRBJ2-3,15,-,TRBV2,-,TGTGCCAGCAGTGAAGCCCGGGGGAGCACAGATACGCAGTATTTT,CASSEARGSTDTQYF
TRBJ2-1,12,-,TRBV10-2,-,TGCGCCAGCATGACGGGATCGAAGGAGCAGTTCTTC,CASMTGSKEQFF
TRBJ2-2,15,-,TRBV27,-,TGTGCCAGCAGTGAGGGACCGATAGTAACCGGGGAGCTGTTTTTT,CASSEGPIVTGELFF
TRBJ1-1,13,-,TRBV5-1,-,TGCGCCAGCAGCTTGGGGACACTAACTGAAGCTTTCTTT,CASSLGTLTEAFF
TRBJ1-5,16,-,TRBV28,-,TGTGCCAGCAGCCGAAATTCGGGCGATAGCAATCAGCCCCAGCATTTT,CASSRNSGDSNQPQHF
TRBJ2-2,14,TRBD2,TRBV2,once,TGTGCCAGCAGGCCTAGCGGGAGCTCCGGGGAGCTGTTTTTT,CASRPSGSSGELFF
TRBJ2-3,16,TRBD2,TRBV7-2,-,TGTGCCAGCAGCTTTACCAGCGGGGGTCGCAGAGATACGCAGTATTTT,CASSFTSGGRRDTQYF
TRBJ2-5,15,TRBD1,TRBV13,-,TGTGCCAGCAGCCACCGGGACAGGGGAAAAGAGACCCAGTACTTC,CASSHRDRGKETQYF
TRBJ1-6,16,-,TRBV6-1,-,TGTGCCAGCAGTGAAAATAGCCTTCTGACAAATTCACCCCTCCACTTT,CASSENSLLTNSPLHF
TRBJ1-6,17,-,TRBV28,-,TGTGCCAGCACCTCTTTATGGGATGATGGGAGAGGCTCACCCCTCCACTTT,CASTSLWDDGRGSPLHF
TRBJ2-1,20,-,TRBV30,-,TGTGCCTGGAGTGGGGGAATGGTAGAGAAATTGGAGAATCCGTACAATGAGCAGTTCTTC,CAWSGGMVEKLENPYNEQFF
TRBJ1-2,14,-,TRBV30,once,TGTGCCTGGAGGGGTTCCGCGGCTAACTATGGCTACACCTTC,CAWRGSAANYGYTF
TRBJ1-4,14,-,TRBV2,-,TGTGCCAGCAGTGGGGCCGCTCCTAATGAAAAACTGTTTTTT,CASSGAAPNEKLFF
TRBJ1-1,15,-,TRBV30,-,TGTGCCTGGAGTCTCTTACGGAGGGAGGGAATTAAAGCTTTCTTT,CAWSLLRREGIKAFF
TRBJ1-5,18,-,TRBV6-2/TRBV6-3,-,TGTGCCAGCAGTTACAGGAATAGGGCCCCCCCTAGCAATCAGCCCCAGCATTTT,CASSYRNRAPPSNQPQHF
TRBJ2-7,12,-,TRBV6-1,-,TGTGCCAGCAGTGAACAGGCCTACGAGCAGTACTTC,CASSEQAYEQYF
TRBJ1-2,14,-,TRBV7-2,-,TGTGCCAGCAGTCATCGGGGGGCGGACTATGGCTACACCTTC,CASSHRGADYGYTF
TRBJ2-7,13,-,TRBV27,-,TGTGCCAGCAGCCCCTCGGAGGCCCACGAGCAGTACTTC,CASSPSEAHEQYF
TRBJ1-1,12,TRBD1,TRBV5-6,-,TGTGCCAGCAGCCTTAACACAGGGGGAGCTTTCTTT,CASSLNTGGAFF
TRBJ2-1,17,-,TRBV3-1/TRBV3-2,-,TGTGCCAGCAGCCAAGATAGGGGGGGGGCCCCCCGCGGTGAGCAGTTCTTC,CASSQDRGGAPRGEQFF
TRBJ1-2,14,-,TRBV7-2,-,TGTGCCAGCACCCCGAGGGGGGGGGTTGGGAGCTACACCTTC,CASTPRGGVGSYTF
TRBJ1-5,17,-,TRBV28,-,TGTGCCAGCAGTTTACCCTATGGGGGTTATAACAATCAGCCCCAGCATTTT,CASSLPYGGYNNQPQHF
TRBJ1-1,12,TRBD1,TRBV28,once,TGTGCCAGCAGTTCCCGGGACAGTGAAGCTTTCTTT,CASSSRDSEAFF
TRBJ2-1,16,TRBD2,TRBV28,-,TGTGCCAGCTCTATTTCCAGCGGGGCTCGGTACAATGAGCAGTTCTTC,CASSISSGARYNEQFF
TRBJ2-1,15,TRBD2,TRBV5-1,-,TGCGCCAGCAGCCCCGGGACTAGCGGGAACAATGAGCAGTTCTTC,CASSPGTSGNNEQFF
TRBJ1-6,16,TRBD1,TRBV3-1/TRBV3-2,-,TGTGCCAGCAGCCAAGATGGCAGGGGGCGAAAATCACCCCTCCACTTT,CASSQDGRGRKSPLHF
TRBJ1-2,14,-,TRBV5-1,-,TGCGCCAGCAGCTTGGGTTCCGGGGAAGCTGGCTACACCTTC,CASSLGSGEAGYTF
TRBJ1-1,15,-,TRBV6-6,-,TGTGCCAGCAGTTATCTCGGAGGAATATCCACTGAAGCTTTCTTT,CASSYLGGISTEAFF
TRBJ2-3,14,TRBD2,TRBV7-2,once,TGTGCAACCGGCGGGTCCTGGGGGGGAGATACGCAGTATTTT,CATGGSWGGDTQYF
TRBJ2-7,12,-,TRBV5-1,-,TGCGCCAGCAGCACTGGACAGAACGAGCAGTACTTC,CASSTGQNEQYF
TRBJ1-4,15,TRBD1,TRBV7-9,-,TGTGCCAGCAGCTGGGGGACAGGGGGGCGGGAAAAACTGTTTTTT,CASSWGTGGREKLFF
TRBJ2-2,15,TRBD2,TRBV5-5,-,TGTGCCAGCAGGTTAAGCGGGAGTGGGACCGGGGAGCTGTTTTTT,CASRLSGSGTGELFF
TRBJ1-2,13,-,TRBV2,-,TGTGCCAGCACGCCCGGGACCTACTATGGCTACACCTTC,CASTPGTYYGYTF
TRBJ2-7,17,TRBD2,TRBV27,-,TGTGCCAGCAGTTTATACGGACTAGCGGGAGGTCCCTACGAGCAGTACTTC,CASSLYGLAGGPYEQYF
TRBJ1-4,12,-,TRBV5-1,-,TGCGCCAGCAGCGATCCAAGAGGAAAACTGTTTTTT,CASSDPRGKLFF
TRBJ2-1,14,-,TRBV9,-,TGTGCCAGCAGCGTAGGAACCATCTACAATGAGCAGTTCTTC,CASSVGTIYNEQFF
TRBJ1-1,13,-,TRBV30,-,TGTGCCTGCCGAGTGGGTGTTAGCACTGAAGCTTTCTTT,CACRVGVSTEAFF